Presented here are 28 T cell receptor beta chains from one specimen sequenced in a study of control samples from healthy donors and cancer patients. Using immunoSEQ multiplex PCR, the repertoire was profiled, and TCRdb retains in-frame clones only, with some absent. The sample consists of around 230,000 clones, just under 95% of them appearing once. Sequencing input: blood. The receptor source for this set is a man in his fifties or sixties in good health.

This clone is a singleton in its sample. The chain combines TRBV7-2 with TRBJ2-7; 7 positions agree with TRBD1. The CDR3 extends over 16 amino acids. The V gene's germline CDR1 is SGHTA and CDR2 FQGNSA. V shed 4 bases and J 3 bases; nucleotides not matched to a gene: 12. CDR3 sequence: CASSSGPTGEGYEQYF. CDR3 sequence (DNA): TGTGCCAGCAGCTCGGGGCCCACAGGGGAAGGCTACGAGCAGTACTTC.

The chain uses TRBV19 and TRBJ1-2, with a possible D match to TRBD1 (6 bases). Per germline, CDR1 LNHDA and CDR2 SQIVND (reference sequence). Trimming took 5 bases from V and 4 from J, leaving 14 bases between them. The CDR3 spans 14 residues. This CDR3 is CASSVAGTTYGYTF. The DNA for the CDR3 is TGTGCCAGTAGTGTAGCAGGGACAACCTATGGCTACACCTTC.

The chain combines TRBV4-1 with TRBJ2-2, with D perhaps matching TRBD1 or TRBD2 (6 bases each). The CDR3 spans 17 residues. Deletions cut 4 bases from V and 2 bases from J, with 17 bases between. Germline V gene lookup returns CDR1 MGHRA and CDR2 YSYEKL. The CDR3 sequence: CASSLMRGVGNTGELFF. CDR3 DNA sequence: TGCGCCAGCAGCCTAATGAGGGGGGTGGGAAACACCGGGGAGCTGTTTTTT.

CDR3 amino acids: CASSLFQGAATGELFF. Here the CDR3 DNA reads TGCGCCAGCAGTCTGTTCCAGGGGGCGGCGACCGGGGAGCTGTTTTTT. The chain has TRBV5-1 and TRBJ2-2; 8 bases agree with TRBD1. The germline gives CDR1 SGHRS, CDR2 YFSETQ. V lost 5 bases to trimming and J lost 5 bases; unmatched junction nucleotides: 11. The CDR3 sequence is 16 residues long.

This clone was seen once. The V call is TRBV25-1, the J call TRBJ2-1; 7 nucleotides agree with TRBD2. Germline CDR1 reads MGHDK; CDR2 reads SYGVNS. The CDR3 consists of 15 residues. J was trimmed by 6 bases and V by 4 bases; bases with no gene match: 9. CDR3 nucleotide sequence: TGTGCCAGCAGTGGCATTGGGAGGGCGGGCAATGAGCAGTTCTTC. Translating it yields CASSGIGRAGNEQFF.

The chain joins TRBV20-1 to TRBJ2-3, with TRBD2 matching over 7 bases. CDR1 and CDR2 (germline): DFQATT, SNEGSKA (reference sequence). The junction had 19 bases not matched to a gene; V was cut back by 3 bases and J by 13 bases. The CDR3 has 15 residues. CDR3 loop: CSASSGRAWSALKYF. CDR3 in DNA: TGCAGTGCTAGTAGCGGGCGGGCCTGGAGCGCCCTGAAGTATTTT.

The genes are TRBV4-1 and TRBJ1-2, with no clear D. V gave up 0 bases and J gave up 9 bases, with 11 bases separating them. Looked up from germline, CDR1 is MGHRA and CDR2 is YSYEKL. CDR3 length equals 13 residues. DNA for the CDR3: TGCGCCAGCAGCCAAGATTTACAGAGAAGCTACACCTTC. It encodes CASSQDLQRSYTF.

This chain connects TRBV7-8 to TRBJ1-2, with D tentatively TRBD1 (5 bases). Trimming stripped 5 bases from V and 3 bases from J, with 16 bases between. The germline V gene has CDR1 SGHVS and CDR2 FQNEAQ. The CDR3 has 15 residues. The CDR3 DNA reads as TGTGCCAGCAGCCGGGGGGTTGGACGGGACTATGGCTACACCTTC. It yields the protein CASSRGVGRDYGYTF.

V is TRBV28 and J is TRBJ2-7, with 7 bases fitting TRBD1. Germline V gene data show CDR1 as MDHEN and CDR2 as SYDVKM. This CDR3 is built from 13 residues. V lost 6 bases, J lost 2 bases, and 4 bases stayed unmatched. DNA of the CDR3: TGTGCCAGCAGCAGTACAGGGGCCTACGAGCAGTACTTC. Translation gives CASSSTGAYEQYF.

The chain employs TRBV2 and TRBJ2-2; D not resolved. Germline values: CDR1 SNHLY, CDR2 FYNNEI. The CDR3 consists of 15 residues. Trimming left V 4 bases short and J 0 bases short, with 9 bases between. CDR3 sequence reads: CASSGQSTNTGELFF. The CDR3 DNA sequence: TGTGCCAGCAGTGGGCAGAGTACGAACACCGGGGAGCTGTTTTTT.

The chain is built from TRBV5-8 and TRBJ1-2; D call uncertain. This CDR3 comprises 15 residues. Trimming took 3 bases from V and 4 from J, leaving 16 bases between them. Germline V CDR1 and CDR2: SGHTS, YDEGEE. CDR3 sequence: CASSSRQTMTYGYTF. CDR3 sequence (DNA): TGTGCCAGCAGCTCCCGGCAGACCATGACCTATGGCTACACCTTC.

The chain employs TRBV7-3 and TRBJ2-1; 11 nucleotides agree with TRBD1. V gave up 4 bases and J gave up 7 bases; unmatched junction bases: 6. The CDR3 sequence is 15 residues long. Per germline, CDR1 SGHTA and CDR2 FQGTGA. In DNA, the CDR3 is TGTGCCAGCAGCTGGGACAGGGGGGGAGTGAATGAGCAGTTCTTC. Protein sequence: CASSWDRGGVNEQFF.

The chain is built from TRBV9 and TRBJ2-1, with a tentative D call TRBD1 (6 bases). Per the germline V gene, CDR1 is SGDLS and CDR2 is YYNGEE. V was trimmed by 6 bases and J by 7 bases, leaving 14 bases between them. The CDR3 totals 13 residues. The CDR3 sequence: CASNGGGRNEQFF. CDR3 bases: TGTGCCAGCAACGGTGGGGGCAGGAATGAGCAGTTCTTC.

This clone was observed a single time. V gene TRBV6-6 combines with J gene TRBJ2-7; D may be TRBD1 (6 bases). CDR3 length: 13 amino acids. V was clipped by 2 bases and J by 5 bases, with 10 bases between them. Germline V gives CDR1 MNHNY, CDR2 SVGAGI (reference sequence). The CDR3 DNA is TGTGCCAGCAGTTACGAGGGGGTCCACGAGCAGTACGTC. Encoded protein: CASSYEGVHEQYV.

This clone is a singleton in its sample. The CDR3 reads CASSAGGHPNSPLHF. The CDR3 region has the DNA TGTGCCAGCAGCGCCGGGGGACACCCTAATTCACCCCTCCACTTT. The rearrangement joins TRBV9 to TRBJ1-6, with D perhaps TRBD1 (6 bases). In germline, CDR1 is SGDLS, CDR2 YYNGEE. The CDR3 extends over 15 amino acids. V lost 3 bases and J lost 6, with 13 bases in between.

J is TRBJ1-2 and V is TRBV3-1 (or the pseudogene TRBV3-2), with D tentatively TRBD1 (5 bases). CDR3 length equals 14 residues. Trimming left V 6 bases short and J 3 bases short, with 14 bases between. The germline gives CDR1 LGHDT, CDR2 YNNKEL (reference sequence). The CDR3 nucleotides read TGTGCCAGCAGTTCCCCGGGGCAAGACTATGGCTACACCTTC. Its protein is CASSSPGQDYGYTF.

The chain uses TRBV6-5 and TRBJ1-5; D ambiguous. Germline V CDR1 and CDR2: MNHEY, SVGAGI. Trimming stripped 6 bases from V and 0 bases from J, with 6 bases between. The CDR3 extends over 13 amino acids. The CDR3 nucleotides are TGTGCCAGCAGGGTGAATAGCAATCAGCCCCAGCATTTT. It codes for CASRVNSNQPQHF.

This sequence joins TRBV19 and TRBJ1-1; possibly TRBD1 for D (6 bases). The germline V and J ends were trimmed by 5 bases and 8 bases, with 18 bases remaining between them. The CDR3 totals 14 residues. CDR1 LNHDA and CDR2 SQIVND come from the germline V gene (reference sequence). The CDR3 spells CASSSTRTALEAFF. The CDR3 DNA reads TGTGCCAGTAGTTCCACCCGGACAGCTCTCGAAGCTTTCTTT.

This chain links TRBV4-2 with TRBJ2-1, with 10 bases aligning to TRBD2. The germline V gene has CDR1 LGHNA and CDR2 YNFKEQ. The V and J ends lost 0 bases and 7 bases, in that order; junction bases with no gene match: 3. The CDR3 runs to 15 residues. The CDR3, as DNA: TGTGCCAGCAGCCAAGAAGCGGGGGGGCCGAATGAGCAGTTCTTC. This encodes CASSQEAGGPNEQFF.

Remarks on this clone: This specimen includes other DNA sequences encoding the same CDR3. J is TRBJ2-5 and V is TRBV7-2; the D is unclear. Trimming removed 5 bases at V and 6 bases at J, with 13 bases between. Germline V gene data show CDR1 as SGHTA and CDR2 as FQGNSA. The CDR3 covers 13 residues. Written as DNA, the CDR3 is TGTGCCAGCAGCCTCGAAAAAGGAAAGACCCAGTACTTC. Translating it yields CASSLEKGKTQYF.

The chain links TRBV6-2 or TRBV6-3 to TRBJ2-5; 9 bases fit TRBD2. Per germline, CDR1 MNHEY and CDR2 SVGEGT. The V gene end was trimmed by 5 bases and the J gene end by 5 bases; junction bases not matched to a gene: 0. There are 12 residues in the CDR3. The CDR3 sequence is CASSLAGETQYF. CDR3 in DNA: TGTGCCAGCAGTCTAGCGGGGGAGACCCAGTACTTC.

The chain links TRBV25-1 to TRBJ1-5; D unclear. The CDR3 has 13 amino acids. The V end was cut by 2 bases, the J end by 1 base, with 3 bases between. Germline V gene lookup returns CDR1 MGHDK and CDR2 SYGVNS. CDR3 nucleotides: TGTGCCAGCAGTGAAGGGAGCAATCAGCCCCAGCATTTT. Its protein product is CASSEGSNQPQHF.

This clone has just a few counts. The CDR3 loop reads CASSLRQGGVVPLHF. As DNA, the CDR3 is TGTGCCAGCAGCTTACGGCAGGGAGGGGTAGTACCCCTCCACTTT. The chain employs TRBV7-2 and TRBJ1-6; D is possibly TRBD1 (5 bases). Trimming shortened V by 2 bases and J by 12 bases, and 17 bases separated the two germline ends. Germline lookup yields CDR1 SGHTA and CDR2 FQGNSA. CDR3 length equals 15 residues.

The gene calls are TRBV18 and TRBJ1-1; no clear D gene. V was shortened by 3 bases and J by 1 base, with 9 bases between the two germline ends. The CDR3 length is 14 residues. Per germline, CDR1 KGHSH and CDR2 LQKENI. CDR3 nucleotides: TGTGCCAGCTCACCTCGGACGTCGAACACTGAAGCTTTCTTT. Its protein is CASSPRTSNTEAFF.

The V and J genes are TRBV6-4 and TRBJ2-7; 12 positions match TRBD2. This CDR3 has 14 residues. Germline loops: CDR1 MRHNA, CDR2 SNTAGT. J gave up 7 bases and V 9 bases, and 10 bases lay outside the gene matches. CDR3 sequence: CASPTPGLAGEQYV. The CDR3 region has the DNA TGTGCCAGTCCTACCCCCGGACTAGCGGGGGAGCAGTACGTC.

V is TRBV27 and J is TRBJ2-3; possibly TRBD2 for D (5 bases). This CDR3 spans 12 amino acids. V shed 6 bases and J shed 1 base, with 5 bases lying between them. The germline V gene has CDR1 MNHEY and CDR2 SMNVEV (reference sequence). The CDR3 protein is CASSGGTDTQYF. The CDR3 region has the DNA TGTGCCAGCAGCGGGGGCACAGATACGCAGTATTTT.

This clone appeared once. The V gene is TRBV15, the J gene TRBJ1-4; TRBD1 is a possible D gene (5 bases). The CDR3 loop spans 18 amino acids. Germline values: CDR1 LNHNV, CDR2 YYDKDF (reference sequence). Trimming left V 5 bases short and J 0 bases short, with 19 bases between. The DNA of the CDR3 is TGTGCCACCAGCGTGCCAAGGGACTCCCGAGCAACTAATGAAAAACTGTTTTTT. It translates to CATSVPRDSRATNEKLFF.

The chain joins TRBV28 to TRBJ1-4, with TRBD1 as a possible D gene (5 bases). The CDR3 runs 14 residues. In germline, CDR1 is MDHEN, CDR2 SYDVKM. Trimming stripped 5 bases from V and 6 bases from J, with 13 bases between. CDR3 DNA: TGTGCCAGCAGTCTGGGGCAGAGCTATGAAAAACTGTTTTTT. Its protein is CASSLGQSYEKLFF.